These 18 T cell receptor beta chains came from one sample sequenced in a study of T cell repertoires in cytomegalovirus infection. MiXCR was run by TCRdb on the reads, yielding one entry per CDR3 protein. The sample carries a few hundred thousand distinct CDR3 sequences, 15% to 20% recorded once. The source material was PBMCs. The receptors were gathered from a human donor in good health (CMV status not recorded). Some clones in this sample may be carry-over from other donors' samples.

This clonotype has just a few counts. The chain employs TRBV7-9 and TRBJ2-5; maybe TRBD2 (6 bases). Trimming removed 1 base at V and 7 bases at J, with 13 bases between. The length of the CDR3 is 14 residues. Germline lookup yields CDR1 SEHNR and CDR2 FQNEAQ (reference sequence). CDR3 protein: CASSLDGGPRTQYF. In DNA form, the CDR3 reads TGTGCCAGCAGCTTAGACGGGGGACCTAGGACCCAGTACTTC. The entire variable domain, with the rest obtained from reference TRBV7-9 and TRBJ2-5, is as follows: DTGVSQNPRHKITKRGQNVTFRCDPISEHNRLYWYRQTLGQGPEFLTYFQNEAQLEKSRLLSDRFSAERPKGSFSTLEIQRTEQGDSAMYLCASSLDGGPRTQYFGPGTRLLVL.

This clonotype was observed at least ten times. V gene TRBV7-6 combines with J gene TRBJ2-2; D is perhaps TRBD1 (6 bases). Trimming pared 5 bases from V and 1 base from J, leaving 17 bases between. The CDR3 runs to 17 residues. Germline CDR1 and CDR2: SGHVS and FNYEAQ. As DNA, the CDR3 is TGTGCCAGCAGCCGATCTCCGGACAGCCAGAACACCGGGGAGCTGTTTTTT. This encodes CASSRSPDSQNTGELFF.

The J gene is TRBJ2-1, the V gene TRBV7-2; 7 bases are a match to TRBD2. This CDR3 region has 15 residues. Germline V gene data show CDR1 as SGHTA and CDR2 as FQGNSA. V was clipped by 2 bases and J by 4 bases; unmatched bases: 5. CDR3 DNA: TGTGCCAGCAGCTTATCTAGCGGCCCGTACAATGAGCAGTTCTTC. Its translation is CASSLSSGPYNEQFF.

The V gene is TRBV20-1, the J gene TRBJ1-1, with TRBD1 as a possible D gene (6 bases). The germline CDR1 and CDR2 sequences are DFQATT and SNEGSKA (reference sequence). The CDR3 has 14 residues. The germline V and J ends were trimmed by 0 bases and 3 bases, with 11 bases remaining between them. The CDR3: CSARDWGADTEAFF. CDR3 sequence (DNA): TGCAGTGCTAGAGATTGGGGGGCTGACACTGAAGCTTTCTTT.

The table lists this clonotype with a count of one. This chain links TRBV28 with TRBJ1-4; D not resolved. Trimming took 8 bases from V and 5 from J, leaving 15 bases between them. Germline assignment: CDR1 MDHEN and CDR2 SYDVKM. The CDR3 is 14 residues long. In nucleotides, the CDR3 is TGTGCCAGCCGGGTGGGCCGCGAAAATGAAAAACTGTTTTTT. Protein sequence: CASRVGRENEKLFF. Together with reference TRBV28 and TRBJ1-4, the CDR3 gives the full variable domain: DVKVTQSSRYLVKRTGEKVFLECVQDMDHENMFWYRQDPGLGLRLIYFSYDVKMKEKGDIPEGYSVSREKKERFSLILESASTNQTSMYLCASRVGRENEKLFFGSGTQLSVL.

J is TRBJ2-1 and V is TRBV4-1; D is unclear. Germline V gene lookup returns CDR1 MGHRA and CDR2 YSYEKL. Trimming took off 2 bases at V and 8 bases at J, with 16 bases between the two ends. This CDR3 contains 15 residues. CDR3 loop: CASSQNQLSSDEQFF. The CDR3 DNA reads as TGCGCCAGCAGCCAAAATCAACTTTCCAGCGATGAGCAGTTCTTC.

This clonotype was seen at least ten times. This chain uses TRBV7-2 with TRBJ2-7; weak D call: TRBD2 (5 bases). Germline V lookup: CDR1 SGHTA, CDR2 FQGNSA. CDR3 length equals 15 residues. The ends were cut back, 3 bases at V and 3 bases at J, with 15 bases in the middle. CDR3: CASSFRSGKGYEQYF. The CDR3 DNA follows: TGTGCCAGCAGCTTCAGAAGCGGAAAAGGCTACGAGCAGTACTTC.

This clonotype came up many times. The rearrangement links TRBV7-2 to TRBJ2-1; the D gene is possibly TRBD2 (7 bases). This CDR3 is built from 18 residues. The V end lost 4 bases, the J end lost 3 bases, and 22 bases lay between the germline ends. The germline V gene has CDR1 SGHTA and CDR2 FQGNSA. The CDR3 loop is CASSSSRLGGGFYNEQFF. The CDR3 DNA reads as TGTGCCAGCAGCTCATCCAGGCTTGGGGGGGGCTTCTACAATGAGCAGTTCTTC. Supplemented by reference TRBV7-2 and TRBJ2-1, the full variable domain reads GAGVSQSPSNKVTEKGKDVELRCDPISGHTALYWYRQSLGQGLEFLIYFQGNSAPDKSGLPSDRFSAERTGGSVSTLTIQRTQQEDSAVYLCASSSSRLGGGFYNEQFFGPGTRLTVL.

In this sample, this clonotype turned up once. This chain uses TRBV2 with TRBJ1-6, with 7 bases matching TRBD1. CDR3 length: 15 residues. The germline V gene has CDR1 SNHLY and CDR2 FYNNEI. The ends lost 6 bases at V and 3 bases at J; junction bases unmatched: 5. The CDR3 sequence: CASRTGSVYNSPLHF. In DNA, the CDR3 is TGTGCCAGCAGGACAGGGTCGGTCTATAATTCACCCCTCCACTTT.

This clonotype was seen at least ten times. The chain is built from TRBV28 and TRBJ1-5; D is possibly TRBD1 (5 bases). This CDR3 has 16 residues. CDR1 MDHEN and CDR2 SYDVKM come from the germline V gene. Deletions cut 6 bases from V and 0 bases from J, with 15 bases between. DNA for the CDR3: TGTGCCAGCAGCAACAGGAGCTTTTATAGCAATCAGCCCCAGCATTTT. Residues: CASSNRSFYSNQPQHF.

At least ten counts were recorded for this clonotype. The CDR3: CASSFKPATNEKLFF. CDR3 DNA: TGTGCCAGCAGCTTCAAGCCTGCAACTAATGAAAAACTGTTTTTT. The V call is TRBV7-9, the J call TRBJ1-4; D gene uncertain. V was clipped by 3 bases and J by 0 bases, with 8 bases between them. The germline gives CDR1 SEHNR, CDR2 FQNEAQ (reference sequence). This CDR3 has 15 amino acids.

In this sample, this clonotype turned up many times. The chain links TRBV7-2 to TRBJ1-5; 7 bases are a match to TRBD1. CDR3 length: 16 amino acids. V lost 3 bases to trimming and J lost 3 bases; unmatched junction nucleotides: 8. Germline lookup yields CDR1 SGHTA and CDR2 FQGNSA. In nucleotides, the CDR3 is TGTGCCAGCAGCTTCAAGACAGGGAATACCAATCAGCCCCAGCATTTT. Encoded protein: CASSFKTGNTNQPQHF. Variable domain in full (rest from reference TRBV7-2 and TRBJ1-5): GAGVSQSPSNKVTEKGKDVELRCDPISGHTALYWYRQSLGQGLEFLIYFQGNSAPDKSGLPSDRFSAERTGGSVSTLTIQRTQQEDSAVYLCASSFKTGNTNQPQHFGDGTRLSIL.

The chain joins TRBV4-3 to TRBJ1-1; D gene uncertain. This CDR3 spans 13 amino acids. Germline CDR1 is LGHNA and CDR2 is YSLEER. V was pared by 1 base and J by 7 bases, with 10 bases between. CDR3 residues: CASSQVRGDEAFF. The CDR3 nucleotides are TGCGCCAGCAGCCAAGTCCGTGGGGATGAAGCTTTCTTT.

This clonotype has a handful of counts. V usage is TRBV28 and J usage is TRBJ1-1; 7 bases line up with TRBD1. This CDR3 is built from 11 residues. V gave up 7 bases and J gave up 8 bases; unmatched junction bases: 4. Germline V CDR1 and CDR2: MDHEN, SYDVKM. The CDR3 sequence is CASNLQGEAFF. As DNA, the CDR3 is TGTGCCAGCAACCTACAGGGGGAAGCTTTCTTT. The complete variable domain, with remaining parts taken from reference TRBV28 and TRBJ1-1, reads DVKVTQSSRYLVKRTGEKVFLECVQDMDHENMFWYRQDPGLGLRLIYFSYDVKMKEKGDIPEGYSVSREKKERFSLILESASTNQTSMYLCASNLQGEAFFGQGTRLTVV.

The V and J genes are TRBV9 and TRBJ1-5, with D possibly being TRBD1 (5 bases). Germline V gives CDR1 SGDLS, CDR2 YYNGEE. The CDR3 has 15 amino acids. Between the trimmed V and J ends, which lost 0 bases and 2 bases, there was a span of 9 bases. As DNA, the CDR3 is TGTGCCAGCAGCGTAGGGGCGGGGGGCAATCAGCCCCAGCATTTT. Protein sequence: CASSVGAGGNQPQHF.

This clonotype was counted many times. J is TRBJ1-4 and V is TRBV7-8; the match to TRBD1 covers 9 bases. V lost 1 base to trimming and J lost 6 bases; unmatched junction nucleotides: 18. Germline V gives CDR1 SGHVS, CDR2 FQNEAQ. There are 20 residues in the CDR3. This CDR3 is CASSLGFSGEDRGGDEKLFF. In DNA, the CDR3 is TGTGCCAGCAGCTTAGGGTTCTCTGGCGAAGACAGGGGGGGGGATGAAAAACTGTTTTTT.

This clonotype was observed a few times. V gene TRBV6-1 combines with J gene TRBJ2-3, with 7 bases identical to TRBD1. Looked up from germline, CDR1 is MNHNS and CDR2 is SASEGT. The V segment lost 5 bases and the J segment 1 base; nucleotides outside the gene matches: 9. This CDR3 comprises 16 residues. Written as DNA, the CDR3 is TGTGCCAGCAGTAACCACCAAGGGGGCCGCACAGATACGCAGTATTTT. This gives the protein CASSNHQGGRTDTQYF.

V usage is TRBV7-2 and J usage is TRBJ2-5; tentatively, D is TRBD2 (6 bases). The CDR3 totals 16 residues. Trimming shortened V by 1 base and J by 5 bases, and 17 bases separated the two germline ends. Germline CDR1 SGHTA, CDR2 FQGNSA. The DNA of the CDR3 is TGTGCCAGCAGCTTAGGCATAGGGAGGAATGTCGAGACCCAGTACTTC. Translation: CASSLGIGRNVETQYF.